This TCR beta chain is from a study of T-cell reconstitution after alpha-beta-depleted transplantation in children. The library targeted TCRbeta and was prepared with unique molecular identifiers. TCRdb reanalysed the PCR reads using MiXCR and keeps one entry per CDR3 protein. The sample has some 500,000 distinct CDR3 sequences, 30% to 35% seen once. J gave up 12 bases and V 3 bases, and 11 bases lay outside the gene matches. CDR3 length equals 14 residues. In germline, CDR1 is MRHNA, CDR2 SNTAGT. This TCR derives from a human donor who donated a stem cell graft to a child with aplastic anemia. The chain employs TRBV6-4 and TRBJ2-1, with 7 bases identical to TRBD2. Sequencing was performed on PBMCs from the stem cell graft donor, taken from the stem cell graft. CDR3 DNA sequence: TGTGCCAGCAGTGAGAGCGGGAACACCCCAGGGCAGTTCTTC. Protein: CASSESGNTPGQFF.